This T cell receptor beta chain was documented in a study of blood T cell repertoires in COVID-19. Study details: From the United States, Italy and Spain came samples of acute and convalescent COVID-19. T cells, B-cell-depleted T cells, or PBMCs provided the cDNA or gDNA that served as material.

The CDR3 runs 16 residues. Germline loops: CDR1 KGHDR, CDR2 SFDVKD. The ends lost 3 bases at V and 0 bases at J; junction bases unmatched: 4. As processed by the authors: It was from reference gene primer amplification that nucleated cell counts were estimated. Profiling relied on immunoSEQ multiplex PCR, and the TCRdb table lists in-frame clones only, not all of them. Clone size and the V and J calls come from that table; the DNA yielded D and trimming. The repertoire holds roughly 120,000 clones, approximately 81% seen once, with 3.9% in the top ten. This sequence originates from a man aged 60-69 years with acute or convalescent COVID-19. The rearrangement links TRBV24-1 to TRBJ2-1, with 7 bases fitting TRBD2. The sequencing sample was made of peripheral blood. CDR3 sequence (DNA): TGTGCCACCAGTGATCCAGCGGGAAGCTCCTACAATGAGCAGTTCTTC. Its protein product is CATSDPAGSSYNEQFF.